This passage covers 20 T cell receptor beta chains from one sample sequenced in a study of graft-versus-host responses after intestinal transplantation. Antigen specificity for these receptors is unknown. Here immunoSEQ multiplex PCR was the method, and the copy in TCRdb shows in-frame clones only, minus some. The sample records roughly 80,000 clones, about nine tenths being singletons. This specimen consisted of unstimulated CD8+ T cells sorted from spleen or lymph node cells, obtained before transplant. The receptors originated from a human donor who was the organ donor for an intestinal transplant.

The chain employs TRBV2 and TRBJ1-6, with 9 bases identical to TRBD1. V lost 7 bases, J lost 5 bases, and 6 bases stayed unmatched. Per the germline V gene, CDR1 is SNHLY and CDR2 is FYNNEI. CDR3 size: 15 residues. CDR3 coding DNA: TGTGCCAGCAAGATAGGGACAGGGAATAATTCACCCCTCCACTTT. Translated, it gives CASKIGTGNNSPLHF.

This sequence joins TRBV13 and TRBJ2-7; 13 bases align to TRBD2. This CDR3 has 15 residues. From germline, CDR1 is PRHDT and CDR2 FYEKMQ (reference sequence). The ends lost 5 bases at V and 1 base at J; junction bases unmatched: 2. The CDR3 reads CASSPTSGGSYEQYF. The CDR3 DNA reads TGTGCCAGCAGCCCGACTAGCGGGGGGTCCTACGAGCAGTACTTC. The full variable domain, rest sourced from reference TRBV13 and TRBJ2-7, is AAGVIQSPRHLIKEKRETATLKCYPIPRHDTVYWYQQGPGQDPQFLISFYEKMQSDKGSIPDRFSAQQFSDYHSELNMSSLELGDSALYFCASSPTSGGSYEQYFGPGTRLTVT.

The chain uses TRBV5-1 and TRBJ2-7; D is possibly TRBD2 (5 bases). In germline, CDR1 is SGHRS, CDR2 YFSETQ. The CDR3 consists of 11 residues. V was clipped by 0 bases and J by 9 bases, with 7 bases between them. The CDR3 sequence is CASSLGERQYF. The CDR3 nucleotides are TGCGCCAGCAGCTTGGGGGAGCGGCAGTACTTC.

V is TRBV6-5 and J is TRBJ1-1; D is perhaps TRBD1 (5 bases). This CDR3 has 13 residues. The V end was cut by 6 bases, the J end by 3 bases, with 11 bases between. Germline assignment: CDR1 MNHEY and CDR2 SVGAGI. The CDR3 bases are TGTGCCAGCAGCCTTTGGGGGTACACTGAAGCTTTCTTT. Encoded protein: CASSLWGYTEAFF.

This chain connects TRBV4-1 to TRBJ1-6, with D hard to call. The CDR3 is 12 amino acids. Germline lookup yields CDR1 MGHRA and CDR2 YSYEKL. V was trimmed by 4 bases and J by 6 bases, leaving 4 bases between them. The CDR3 DNA follows: TGCGCCAGCAGCCTTACTAATTCACCCCTCCACTTT. Translation: CASSLTNSPLHF.

The J gene is TRBJ2-7, the V gene TRBV5-1, with TRBD2 identical over 13 bases. Germline lookup yields CDR1 SGHRS and CDR2 YFSETQ. The ends lost 0 bases at V and 0 bases at J; junction bases unmatched: 0. The CDR3 is made up of 16 amino acids. CDR3 protein: CASSLGLAGGSYEQYF. The CDR3 region has the DNA TGCGCCAGCAGCTTGGGACTAGCGGGGGGCTCCTACGAGCAGTACTTC.

This rearrangement joins TRBV28 to TRBJ2-7, with 7 bases fitting TRBD1. The CDR3 runs 18 residues. In germline, CDR1 is MDHEN, CDR2 SYDVKM. Trimming cost V 1 base and J 3 bases; bases outside gene matches: 15. CDR3 bases: TGTGCCAGCAGTTTATCGTCGCTGGGGGACAGTCGACACTACGAGCAGTACTTC. Protein product: CASSLSSLGDSRHYEQYF.

J is TRBJ2-7 and V is TRBV4-1; D gene ambiguous. V was clipped by 0 bases and J by 4 bases, with 7 bases between them. The CDR3 consists of 13 residues. Germline lookup yields CDR1 MGHRA and CDR2 YSYEKL. The chain's CDR3 is CASSQDLGYEQYF. CDR3 sequence (DNA): TGCGCCAGCAGCCAAGATCTGGGTTACGAGCAGTACTTC.

CDR3 region: CASSSGTAYEQYF. CDR3 DNA sequence: TGTGCCAGCAGCTCGGGGACAGCCTACGAGCAGTACTTC. V usage is TRBV5-4 and J usage is TRBJ2-5; TRBD1 matches at 7 bases. The J call may be faulty, since TRBJ2-7 better matches the DNA end. The CDR3 runs 13 residues. Germline loops: CDR1 SGHNT, CDR2 YYREEE (reference sequence).

The rearrangement uses TRBV9 and TRBJ1-5; TRBD1 agrees at 10 bases. V trimming: 6 bases; J trimming: 3 bases; junction bases outside the gene matches: 6. Germline V lookup: CDR1 SGDLS, CDR2 YYNGEE. The length of the CDR3 is 15 residues. The chain's CDR3 is CASKEGTGDNQPQHF. The CDR3, as DNA: TGTGCCAGCAAGGAGGGGACAGGGGACAATCAGCCCCAGCATTTT. The variable domain in full, completed from reference TRBV9 and TRBJ1-5, reads DSGVTQTPKHLITATGQRVTLRCSPRSGDLSVYWYQQSLDQGLQFLIQYYNGEERAKGNILERFSAQQFPDLHSELNLSSLELGDSALYFCASKEGTGDNQPQHFGDGTRLSIL.

The V and J genes are TRBV6-4 and TRBJ2-2; D call uncertain. Trimming removed 2 bases from V and 5 bases from J, with 9 bases in between. The germline V gene encodes CDR1 MRHNA and CDR2 SNTAGT. This CDR3 is 14 amino acids long. The chain's CDR3 is CASSDVYETGELFF. CDR3 DNA: TGTGCCAGCAGTGACGTTTATGAGACCGGGGAGCTGTTTTTT.

The chain combines TRBV21-1 with TRBJ2-6; the D segment call TRBD2 is taken from the table without a DNA check. TRBV21-1 is a pseudogene. The CDR3 runs 18 residues. The CDR3 region is CASSKVRQTSSGANVLTF. The CDR3 DNA sequence: TGTGCCAGCAGCAAGGTGCGACAGACTAGCTCTGGGGCCAACGTCCTGACTTTC.

This clone was counted once. The J gene is TRBJ2-5, the V gene TRBV4-1, with D tentatively TRBD1 (5 bases). The CDR3 totals 15 residues. Between the trimmed V and J ends, which lost 4 bases and 2 bases, there was a span of 14 bases. The V gene's germline CDR1 is MGHRA and CDR2 YSYEKL. CDR3 protein: CASSRNVAGQETQYF. CDR3 nucleotides: TGCGCCAGCAGCCGGAACGTGGCAGGGCAAGAGACCCAGTACTTC.

Only one count was recorded for this clone. The rearrangement links TRBV18 to TRBJ2-1, with 7 nucleotides matching TRBD2. Germline V gene lookup returns CDR1 KGHSH and CDR2 LQKENI. The trim removed 0 bases at V and 6 bases at J, leaving 8 bases unmatched. The CDR3 loop spans 16 amino acids. This chain's CDR3 is CASSPPSGESLNEQFF. The CDR3 DNA reads TGTGCCAGCTCACCACCGAGCGGGGAAAGCCTCAATGAGCAGTTCTTC.

CDR3 nucleotide sequence: TGTGCCAGCAGCTTAGCGGGGACGAACACTGAAGCTTTCTTT. Its translation is CASSLAGTNTEAFF. The genes are TRBV11-2 and TRBJ1-1; D perhaps matches TRBD1 (5 bases). Trimming left V 1 base short and J 1 base short, with 7 bases between. CDR3 length: 14 amino acids. Germline CDR1 and CDR2: SGHAT and FQNNGV.

V is TRBV4-1 and J is TRBJ2-5; D remains unclear. The germline gives CDR1 MGHRA, CDR2 YSYEKL. This CDR3 contains 14 residues. The V end was cut by 0 bases, the J end by 9 bases, with 14 bases between. CDR3 nucleotides: TGCGCCAGCAGCCAAGACCCGTATAGTCCGGCCCAGTACTTC. This gives the protein CASSQDPYSPAQYF.

This clone was observed a handful of times. J is TRBJ2-1 and V is TRBV7-9; 7 bases are shared with TRBD2. Trimming cost V 1 base and J 7 bases; bases outside gene matches: 10. The germline V gene has CDR1 SEHNR and CDR2 FQNEAQ (reference sequence). The CDR3 has 16 amino acids. In DNA form, the CDR3 reads TGTGCCAGCAGCTTAGTTCTTCGTTTGGGAGGGAATGAGCAGTTCTTC. Translation: CASSLVLRLGGNEQFF.

The chain is built from TRBV4-2 and TRBJ2-1; 8 bases match TRBD2. Germline loops: CDR1 LGHNA, CDR2 YNFKEQ. CDR3 length: 16 amino acids. J gave up 8 bases and V 3 bases, and 12 bases lay outside the gene matches. The CDR3 DNA reads TGTGCCAGCAGCCATCAATTCGGCGGGGGGCGGGATGAGCAGTTCTTC. Translation: CASSHQFGGGRDEQFF.

The gene calls are TRBV4-1 and TRBJ1-2; D might be TRBD1 (6 bases). Germline V gene sequence: CDR1 MGHRA, CDR2 YSYEKL. Trimming removed 0 bases from V and 8 bases from J, with 13 bases in between. The CDR3 is 14 residues long. The CDR3 region has the DNA TGCGCCAGCAGCCAAGAATTGGGGGCGGGGGGCTACACCTTC. The encoded protein is CASSQELGAGGYTF.

This chain connects TRBV27 to TRBJ2-7; either TRBD1 or TRBD2 may fit D (6 bases each). This CDR3 contains 14 residues. Germline CDR1 reads MNHEY; CDR2 reads SMNVEV (reference sequence). The germline V and J ends were trimmed by 3 bases and 5 bases, with 14 bases remaining between them. The CDR3 coding sequence is TGTGCCAGCAGTTTCAGATTTGGGGGGCACGAGCAGTACTTC. Its translation: CASSFRFGGHEQYF.